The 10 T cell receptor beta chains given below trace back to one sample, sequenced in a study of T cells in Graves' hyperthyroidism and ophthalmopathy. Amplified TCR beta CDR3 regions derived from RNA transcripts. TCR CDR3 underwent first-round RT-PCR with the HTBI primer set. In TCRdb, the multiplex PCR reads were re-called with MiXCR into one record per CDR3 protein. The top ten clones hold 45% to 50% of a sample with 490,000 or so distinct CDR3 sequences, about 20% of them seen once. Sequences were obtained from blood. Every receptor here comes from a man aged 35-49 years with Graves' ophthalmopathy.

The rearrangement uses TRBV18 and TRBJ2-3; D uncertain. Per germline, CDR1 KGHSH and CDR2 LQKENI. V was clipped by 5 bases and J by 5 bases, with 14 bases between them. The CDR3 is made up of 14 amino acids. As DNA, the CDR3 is TGTGCCAGCTCATTGGGCCCCTCGAGAGATACGCAGTATTTT. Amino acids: CASSLGPSRDTQYF.

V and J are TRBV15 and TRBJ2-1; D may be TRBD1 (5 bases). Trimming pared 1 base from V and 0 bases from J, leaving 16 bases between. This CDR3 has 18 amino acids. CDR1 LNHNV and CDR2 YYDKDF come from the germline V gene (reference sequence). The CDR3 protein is CATSRGAGQQSSYNEQFF. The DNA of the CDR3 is TGTGCCACCAGCAGAGGGGCAGGGCAACAGAGCTCCTACAATGAGCAGTTCTTC. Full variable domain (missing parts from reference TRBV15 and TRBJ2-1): DAMVIQNPRYQVTQFGKPVTLSCSQTLNHNVMYWYQQKSSQAPKLLFHYYDKDFNNEADTPDNFQSRRPNTSFCFLDIRSPGLGDTAMYLCATSRGAGQQSSYNEQFFGPGTRLTVL.

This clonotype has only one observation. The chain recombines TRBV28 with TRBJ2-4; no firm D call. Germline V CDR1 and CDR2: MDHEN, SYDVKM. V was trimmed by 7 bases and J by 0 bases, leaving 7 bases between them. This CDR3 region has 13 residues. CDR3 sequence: CASNRVAKNIQYF. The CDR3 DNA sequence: TGTGCCAGCAACCGCGTAGCCAAAAACATTCAGTACTTC.

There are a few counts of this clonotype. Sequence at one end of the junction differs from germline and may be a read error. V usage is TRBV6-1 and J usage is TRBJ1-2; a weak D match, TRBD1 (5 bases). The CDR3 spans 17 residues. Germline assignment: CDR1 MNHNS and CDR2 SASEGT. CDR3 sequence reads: CASSLGWGRQANYGYAF. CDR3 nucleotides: TGTGCCAGCAGTTTAGGGTGGGGCCGCCAAGCTAACTATGGCTACGCCTTC.

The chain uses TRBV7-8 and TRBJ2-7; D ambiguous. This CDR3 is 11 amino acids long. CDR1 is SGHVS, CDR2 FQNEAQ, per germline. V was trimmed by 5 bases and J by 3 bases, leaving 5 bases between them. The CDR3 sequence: CASSVLYEQYF. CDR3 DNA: TGTGCCAGCAGCGTCCTCTACGAGCAGTACTTC. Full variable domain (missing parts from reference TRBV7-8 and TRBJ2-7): GAGVSQSPRYKVAKRGQDVALRCDPISGHVSLFWYQQALGQGPEFLTYFQNEAQLDKSGLPSDRFFAERPEGSVSTLKIQRTQQEDSAVYLCASSVLYEQYFGPGTRLTVT.

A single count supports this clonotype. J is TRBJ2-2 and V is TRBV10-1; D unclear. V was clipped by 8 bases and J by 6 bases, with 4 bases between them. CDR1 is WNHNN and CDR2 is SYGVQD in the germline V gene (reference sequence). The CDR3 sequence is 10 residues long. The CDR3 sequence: CASPPGELFF. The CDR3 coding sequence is TGCGCCAGCCCCCCCGGGGAGCTGTTTTTT.

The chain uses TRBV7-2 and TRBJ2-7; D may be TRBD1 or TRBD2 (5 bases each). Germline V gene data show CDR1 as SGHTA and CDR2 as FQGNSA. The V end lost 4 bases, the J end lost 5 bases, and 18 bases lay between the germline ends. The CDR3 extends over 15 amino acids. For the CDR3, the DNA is TGTGCCAGCAGCTATGGGGGTGGGAGCTATGACGAGCAGTACTTC. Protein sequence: CASSYGGGSYDEQYF.

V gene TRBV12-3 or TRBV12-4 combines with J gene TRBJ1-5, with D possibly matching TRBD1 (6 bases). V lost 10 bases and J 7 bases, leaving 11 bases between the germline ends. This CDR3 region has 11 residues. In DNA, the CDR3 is TGTGCCATGCAGGGGTTACAGCCCCAGCATTTT. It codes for CAMQGLQPQHF.

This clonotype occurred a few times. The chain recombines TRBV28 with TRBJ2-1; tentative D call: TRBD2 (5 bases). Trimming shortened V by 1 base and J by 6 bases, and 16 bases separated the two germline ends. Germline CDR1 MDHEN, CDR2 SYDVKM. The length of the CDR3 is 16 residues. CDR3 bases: TGTGCCAGCAGTTTATTGGGCGGGCCGGCAGGCAATGAGCAGTTCTTC. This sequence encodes CASSLLGGPAGNEQFF.

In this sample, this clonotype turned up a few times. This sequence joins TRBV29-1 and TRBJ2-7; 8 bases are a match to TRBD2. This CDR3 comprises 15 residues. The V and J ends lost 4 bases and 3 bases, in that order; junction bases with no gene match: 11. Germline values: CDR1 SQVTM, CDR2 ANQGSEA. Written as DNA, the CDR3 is TGCAGCGTTGCCATCCCGACCGGGGGGGTCTACGAGCAGTACTTC. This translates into CSVAIPTGGVYEQYF.